This TCR beta chain was identified in a study of cytomegalovirus exposure and HLA in healthy donors. This clone was detected only once. This PCR relied on a set of 60 Vbeta primers and 13 Jbeta primers. This table comes from immunoSEQ multiplex PCR, and its TCRdb copy is limited to in-frame clones, with some not included. This sample has about 100,000 clones; around 84% occur once, and the top ten carry more than 0.95%. The junction had 8 bases not matched to a gene; V was cut back by 4 bases and J by 4 bases. The germline CDR1 and CDR2 sequences are SGHTA and FQGNSA. This CDR3 comprises 15 residues. This chain connects TRBV7-2 to TRBJ2-3; 7 nucleotides agree with TRBD1. The TCR sequence derives from a woman between 18 and 29 years old in good health and CMV-seronegative. The sample was PBMCs. Written as DNA, the CDR3 is TGTGCCAGCAGCTCCCAAGGGACAGTGGCAGATACGCAGTATTTT. Translation gives CASSSQGTVADTQYF. Looking up the rest from reference TRBV7-2 and TRBJ2-3 gives the full variable domain: GAGVSQSPSNKVTEKGKDVELRCDPISGHTALYWYRQSLGQGLEFLIYFQGNSAPDKSGLPSDRFSAERTGGSVSTLTIQRTQQEDSAVYLCASSSQGTVADTQYFGPGTRLTVL.